This paragraph reports one TCR beta chain. The antigen remains undetermined. This sample stems from a study of T cell repertoires in cytomegalovirus infection. Study-wide background: HLA-B-restricted CMV epitopes that are well studied were used alongside recently identified HLA-C-restricted ones.

V lost 1 base, J lost 6 bases, and 6 bases lay in between. CDR1 is KGHDR and CDR2 is SFDVKD in the germline V gene. This CDR3 contains 13 residues. TCRdb called the reads again in MiXCR, with one record for every CDR3 protein. Of approximately 730,000 distinct CDR3 sequences in the sample, 25% to 30% were seen once. Findings and limits, study-wide: The response measured ex vivo was dominated by TCR beta clonotypes (HLA-C-restricted and CMV-specific).

The input for sequencing was cultured CD8+ T cells from PBMCs, taken from culture after CMV antigen stimulation. The V call is TRBV24-1, the J call TRBJ2-1; D is possibly TRBD1 (5 bases). The receptor was isolated from a human donor in good health (CMV status not recorded). Some clones in this sample may be carry-over from other donors' samples. Written as DNA, the CDR3 is TGTGCCACCAGTGATTTAGGGGCCAATGAGCAGTTCTTC. Amino acid sequence: CATSDLGANEQFF.